The 5 T cell receptor beta chains below were found in one sample sequenced in a study of blood T cell repertoires in COVID-19. The protocol was immunoSEQ multiplex PCR, while the TCRdb copy is restricted to in-frame clones and leaves out a portion. The table has tens of thousands of clones, less than 95% seen once. Sequences were obtained from peripheral blood. All receptors come from a human donor in a cohort sampled during active COVID-19.

The genes are TRBV3-1 (or the pseudogene TRBV3-2) and TRBJ2-3; 13 nucleotides align to TRBD2. CDR3 length: 15 amino acids. Germline V gene lookup returns CDR1 LGHDT and CDR2 YNNKEL (reference sequence). V lost 4 bases, J lost 8 bases, and 6 bases stayed unmatched. The CDR3 is CASSPGLAGQGTQYF. The CDR3 DNA is TGTGCCAGCAGCCCGGGACTAGCGGGACAAGGTACGCAGTATTTT.

The chain links TRBV4-1 to TRBJ1-2; 9 bases align to TRBD1. V shed 3 bases, J shed 8 bases, and the junction held 13 bases outside the gene matches. The germline V gene encodes CDR1 MGHRA and CDR2 YSYEKL. The CDR3 is made up of 16 amino acids. CDR3 sequence: CASSHAISSTGGGYTF. In DNA, the CDR3 is TGCGCCAGCAGCCACGCGATCTCTTCGACAGGGGGAGGCTACACCTTC.

This sequence joins TRBV18 and TRBJ2-7; 11 bases map to TRBD2. This CDR3 spans 17 amino acids. The V gene's germline CDR1 is KGHSH and CDR2 LQKENI. The V segment lost 3 bases and the J segment 2 bases; nucleotides outside the gene matches: 9. The CDR3 spells CASSPTSGIGSTYEQYF. The CDR3, as DNA: TGTGCCAGCTCACCGACTAGCGGGATAGGCAGCACCTACGAGCAGTACTTC.

V is TRBV27 and J is TRBJ2-1, with D tentatively TRBD2 (6 bases). The CDR3 extends over 15 amino acids. Trimming stripped 4 bases from V and 9 bases from J, with 19 bases between. CDR1 MNHEY and CDR2 SMNVEV come from the germline V gene (reference sequence). This CDR3 is CASSSDGRETGEQFF. The CDR3 DNA is TGTGCCAGCAGTTCCGATGGGCGGGAAACCGGTGAGCAGTTCTTC.

The sample holds one count of this clone. The CDR3 nucleotides read TGCGCCAGCAGCCAAATTCCGAGGAGTTCGTATAGCAATCAGCCCCAGCATTTT. This translates into CASSQIPRSSYSNQPQHF. This chain uses TRBV4-1 with TRBJ1-5; D is undetermined. The CDR3 consists of 18 residues. V lost 2 bases to trimming and J lost 0 bases, with 17 bases between them. Germline assignment: CDR1 MGHRA and CDR2 YSYEKL.